Presented here are 14 T cell receptor beta chains from one specimen sequenced in a study of technical replicates of blood from a handful of donors. The protocol was immunoSEQ multiplex PCR, while the TCRdb copy is restricted to in-frame clones and leaves out a portion. Here the sample spans 65,000 to 95,000 clones, approximately 90% being singletons. Sequencing was performed on T cells isolated from PBMCs. All receptors derive from a human donor in good health.

J is TRBJ2-5 and V is TRBV13; 8 bases line up with TRBD2. J lost 8 bases, V lost 2 bases, and 7 bases had no gene match. The germline V gene encodes CDR1 PRHDT and CDR2 FYEKMQ (reference sequence). The CDR3 is made up of 14 amino acids. The CDR3 here is CASSLPGGAETQYF. In DNA, the CDR3 is TGTGCCAGCAGCTTACCCGGGGGGGCGGAAACCCAGTACTTC.

The V call is TRBV5-1, the J call TRBJ1-2, with unresolved D. CDR3 length equals 14 residues. Germline V lookup: CDR1 SGHRS, CDR2 YFSETQ. V lost 4 bases to trimming and J lost 0 bases, with 10 bases between them. In DNA form, the CDR3 reads TGCGCCAGCAGCCCAGACTCAACTAACTATGGCTACACCTTC. This encodes CASSPDSTNYGYTF.

The chain combines TRBV4-1 with TRBJ2-7; 11 bases line up with TRBD2. With 5 bases clipped from V and 3 bases from J, the junction kept 6 bases outside the gene matches. CDR3 size: 15 residues. From germline, CDR1 is MGHRA and CDR2 YSYEKL. The CDR3 nucleotides are TGCGCCAGCAGCATCCGTAGCGGGGGGGGCTACGAGCAGTACTTC. It specifies CASSIRSGGGYEQYF.

This clone was picked up a small number of times. This sequence joins TRBV7-9 and TRBJ1-1, with D uncertain. Trimming cost V 0 bases and J 7 bases, with 6 bases left between them. Germline assignment: CDR1 SEHNR and CDR2 FQNEAQ (reference sequence). The CDR3 spans 12 residues. In nucleotides, the CDR3 is TGTGCCAGCAGCTTAGCTGACAATGAAGCTTTCTTT. Residues: CASSLADNEAFF.

This clone was picked up a small number of times. The V and J genes are TRBV6-1 and TRBJ1-1; D not certain. CDR1 and CDR2 (germline): MNHNS, SASEGT. The CDR3 has 16 residues. Trimming shortened V by 4 bases and J by 0 bases, and 15 bases separated the two germline ends. CDR3 bases: TGTGCCAGCAGTGGTCCGGGGAAAGGGATGAACACTGAAGCTTTCTTT. Translated, it gives CASSGPGKGMNTEAFF.

The chain employs TRBV10-1 and TRBJ2-1; D perhaps matches TRBD2 (6 bases). Trimming cost V 6 bases and J 7 bases, with 16 bases left between them. The CDR3 sequence is 14 residues long. The V gene's germline CDR1 is WNHNN and CDR2 SYGVQD (reference sequence). This CDR3 is CASSPGLSGNEQFF. CDR3 sequence (DNA): TGCGCCAGCAGCCCGGGACTTTCGGGGAATGAGCAGTTCTTC.

The chain recombines TRBV4-2 with TRBJ1-4, with a weak D call TRBD1 (5 bases). V lost 4 bases to trimming and J lost 6 bases, with 21 bases between them. Germline CDR1 is LGHNA and CDR2 is YNFKEQ. This CDR3 region has 17 residues. CDR3 in amino acids: CASSRGAGWALDEKLFF. In DNA, the CDR3 is TGTGCCAGCAGCCGGGGCGCAGGGTGGGCTCTTGATGAAAAACTGTTTTTT.

The chain joins TRBV4-1 to TRBJ1-4, with 9 bases fitting TRBD1. CDR1 MGHRA and CDR2 YSYEKL come from the germline V gene. The ends lost 5 bases at V and 5 bases at J; junction bases unmatched: 6. CDR3 length equals 15 residues. The CDR3 DNA sequence: TGCGCCAGCAGCTTCCGGGACAGGGCGAATGAAAAACTGTTTTTT. It yields the protein CASSFRDRANEKLFF.

The chain links TRBV5-4 to TRBJ2-2; 8 nucleotides align to TRBD2. CDR3 length: 16 amino acids. CDR1 and CDR2 from the germline V gene are SGHNT and YYREEE (reference sequence). Trimming cost V 4 bases and J 1 base; bases outside gene matches: 6. The CDR3 DNA sequence: TGTGCCAGCAGCATGACTAGCGTGGGGAACACCGGGGAGCTGTTTTTT. It yields the protein CASSMTSVGNTGELFF.

This clone was picked up one time. The chain uses TRBV7-2 and TRBJ2-7; TRBD1 matches at 10 bases. CDR3 length: 13 residues. V lost 5 bases and J lost 6; bases outside the gene matches: 4. CDR1 and CDR2 from the germline V gene are SGHTA and FQGNSA. CDR3 in amino acids: CASSATGGLEQYF. CDR3 bases: TGTGCCAGCAGCGCGACAGGGGGCCTCGAGCAGTACTTC.

CDR3 sequence reads: CASSPTGYSYEQYF. Here the CDR3 DNA reads TGTGCCAGCAGCCCAACAGGCTACTCCTACGAGCAGTACTTC. V gene TRBV9 combines with J gene TRBJ2-7; a possible D gene is TRBD1 (5 bases). The germline V and J ends were trimmed by 4 bases and 0 bases, with 11 bases remaining between them. The CDR3 is made up of 14 amino acids. Germline CDR1 and CDR2: SGDLS and YYNGEE.

The rearrangement joins TRBV5-1 to TRBJ2-2; 8 bases align to TRBD1. The CDR3 runs 15 residues. The V gene's germline CDR1 is SGHRS and CDR2 YFSETQ. V lost 2 bases and J lost 5; bases outside the gene matches: 5. CDR3 amino acids: CASSFAQGATGELFF. As DNA, the CDR3 is TGCGCCAGCAGCTTTGCCCAGGGGGCAACCGGGGAGCTGTTTTTT.

The chain couples TRBV27 to TRBJ1-1, with 7 positions matching TRBD1. Germline values: CDR1 MNHEY, CDR2 SMNVEV (reference sequence). V lost 4 bases and J lost 1; bases outside the gene matches: 3. The length of the CDR3 is 14 residues. CDR3 DNA: TGTGCCAGCAGTTGGAGGACAGGGAACACTGAAGCTTTCTTT. This codes for CASSWRTGNTEAFF.

This sequence joins TRBV7-9 and TRBJ2-2; D is unclear. CDR3 length equals 17 residues. V lost 3 bases and J lost 0, with 14 bases in between. Germline CDR1 SEHNR, CDR2 FQNEAQ (reference sequence). The chain's CDR3 is CASSFYVGVSNTGELFF. DNA for the CDR3: TGTGCCAGCAGCTTCTATGTAGGAGTGTCGAACACCGGGGAGCTGTTTTTT.